Below, 15 T cell receptor beta chains from the same sample are listed, as sequenced in a study of T cells in localized non-small cell lung cancer. The table came from immunoSEQ multiplex PCR; TCRdb's copy has only in-frame clones and leaves some out. The sample contains roughly 20,000 clones, over 80% of which appear only once. Sequenced here: peripheral blood, sampled before any cancer treatment. The receptors shown here come from a woman aged 40-69 years with stage I lung adenocarcinoma.

This clone was detected once. This sequence joins TRBV28 and TRBJ1-2; 11 bases agree with TRBD1. Trimming took 8 bases from V and 2 from J; bases not matched to a gene: 7. Germline V gives CDR1 MDHEN, CDR2 SYDVKM. The CDR3 contains 15 residues. The CDR3 DNA follows: TGTGCCAGCCGGACAGGGGGCACTCAAAACTATGGCTACACCTTC. Translated: CASRTGGTQNYGYTF.

This sequence joins TRBV11-2 and TRBJ1-2, with 11 bases that match TRBD1. V was clipped by 6 bases and J by 3 bases; unmatched bases: 3. The CDR3 has 14 residues. The germline CDR1 and CDR2 sequences are SGHAT and FQNNGV. CDR3 protein: CASSPGQGDYGYTF. The CDR3 DNA follows: TGTGCCAGCAGTCCGGGACAGGGGGACTATGGCTACACCTTC.

The V gene is TRBV5-1, the J gene TRBJ2-2; 8 bases map to TRBD1. The CDR3 consists of 16 residues. The V and J ends lost 2 bases and 1 base, in that order; junction bases with no gene match: 4. Germline-derived CDR1 and CDR2 are SGHRS and YFSETQ. CDR3 loop: CASSFLGTGNTGELFF. The CDR3 DNA follows: TGCGCCAGCAGCTTCCTCGGGACAGGGAACACCGGGGAGCTGTTTTTT. The complete variable domain, with remaining parts taken from reference TRBV5-1 and TRBJ2-2, reads KAGVTQTPRYLIKTRGQQVTLSCSPISGHRSVSWYQQTPGQGLQFLFEYFSETQRNKGNFPGRFSGRQFSNSRSEMNVSTLELGDSALYLCASSFLGTGNTGELFFGEGSRLTVL.

This chain joins TRBV5-6 and TRBJ2-5; D is perhaps TRBD1 (5 bases). V dropped 4 bases and J dropped 0 bases, with 7 bases sitting between them. The CDR3 has 13 amino acids. Germline CDR1 is SGHDT and CDR2 is YYEEEE. In nucleotides, the CDR3 is TGTGCCAGCAGCGACAGTTACCAAGAGACCCAGTACTTC. Its protein is CASSDSYQETQYF. Variable domain in full (rest from reference TRBV5-6 and TRBJ2-5): DAGVTQSPTHLIKTRGQQVTLRCSPKSGHDTVSWYQQALGQGPQFIFQYYEEEERQRGNFPDRFSGHQFPNYSSELNVNALLLGDSALYLCASSDSYQETQYFGPGTRLLVL.

The J gene is TRBJ1-5, the V gene TRBV28; D remains ambiguous. Germline assignment: CDR1 MDHEN and CDR2 SYDVKM. V lost 10 bases, J lost 1 base, and 11 bases lay in between. This CDR3 contains 13 residues. CDR3 in amino acids: CATREASNQPQHF. CDR3 nucleotides: TGTGCCACCCGGGAGGCCAGCAATCAGCCCCAGCATTTT.

The genes are TRBV5-4 and TRBJ2-1; D might be TRBD1 (5 bases). Between the trimmed V and J ends, which lost 0 bases and 7 bases, there was a span of 14 bases. CDR3 length equals 15 residues. Germline CDR1 reads SGHNT; CDR2 reads YYREEE (reference sequence). This CDR3 reads CASSLDQGSRNEQFF. The CDR3, as DNA: TGTGCCAGCAGCTTGGATCAGGGATCCAGGAATGAGCAGTTCTTC. The whole variable domain, filled in from reference TRBV5-4 and TRBJ2-1, reads ETGVTQSPTHLIKTRGQQVTLRCSSQSGHNTVSWYQQALGQGPQFIFQYYREEENGRGNFPPRFSGLQFPNYSSELNVNALELDDSALYLCASSLDQGSRNEQFFGPGTRLTVL.

V is TRBV5-1 and J is TRBJ1-1; D not resolved. Trimming shortened V by 4 bases and J by 0 bases, and 13 bases separated the two germline ends. Germline CDR1 reads SGHRS; CDR2 reads YFSETQ. The CDR3 is 15 residues long. DNA for the CDR3: TGCGCCAGCAGCGGACGCGGAGAGGTGAACACTGAAGCTTTCTTT. Translation gives CASSGRGEVNTEAFF.

The chain couples TRBV28 to TRBJ2-6, with 8 bases aligning to TRBD1. CDR1 MDHEN and CDR2 SYDVKM come from the germline V gene. V dropped 6 bases and J dropped 0; count of bases not matched to a gene: 10. This CDR3 comprises 18 residues. CDR3 in DNA: TGTGCCAGCAGGCCGCCGACAGGGGCCCTCTCTGGGGCCAACGTCCTGACTTTC. This translates into CASRPPTGALSGANVLTF.

The V and J genes are TRBV7-9 and TRBJ2-3, with D perhaps given as TRBD1 or TRBD2 (6 bases each). V was cut by 5 bases and J by 5 bases, with 14 bases left in between. Germline CDR1 and CDR2: SEHNR and FQNEAQ (reference sequence). The CDR3 is 14 amino acids. The CDR3 loop reads CASSPSGAKDTQYF. Here the CDR3 DNA reads TGTGCCAGCAGCCCCTCGGGGGCGAAAGATACGCAGTATTTT.

The chain combines TRBV10-3 with TRBJ2-5; 11 bases map to TRBD1. Germline CDR1 ENHRY, CDR2 SYGVKD. The V gene end was trimmed by 4 bases and the J gene end by 5 bases; junction bases not matched to a gene: 6. CDR3 length: 15 amino acids. The CDR3 is CAISAGGQGGETQYF. In nucleotides, the CDR3 is TGTGCCATCAGTGCCGGGGGACAGGGGGGCGAGACCCAGTACTTC.

This clone was recorded once. The chain is built from TRBV5-1 and TRBJ1-2; D is unresolved. The germline CDR1 and CDR2 sequences are SGHRS and YFSETQ. The germline V and J ends were trimmed by 1 base and 1 base, with 14 bases remaining between them. CDR3 length: 16 amino acids. The CDR3, as DNA: TGCGCCAGCAGCTTGAGGTCAGAAGTTCTTAACTATGGCTACACCTTC. Encoded protein: CASSLRSEVLNYGYTF.

The V call is TRBV10-3, the J call TRBJ1-1; possible D gene TRBD1, 6 bases. Germline CDR1 ENHRY, CDR2 SYGVKD. This CDR3 spans 17 amino acids. The V end lost 4 bases, the J end lost 2 bases, and 20 bases lay between the germline ends. CDR3 amino acids: CAISGVRPGTLNTEAFF. The CDR3 DNA reads TGTGCCATCAGTGGAGTTCGCCCTGGGACACTTAACACTGAAGCTTTCTTT.

The chain couples TRBV5-1 to TRBJ2-1; 12 bases are a match to TRBD2. J was trimmed by 6 bases and V by 2 bases; bases with no gene match: 9. Germline lookup yields CDR1 SGHRS and CDR2 YFSETQ. The CDR3 loop spans 17 amino acids. This chain's CDR3 is CASSLRLAGEGGNEQFF. CDR3 DNA: TGCGCCAGCAGCTTACGACTAGCGGGAGAGGGGGGCAATGAGCAGTTCTTC.

The chain employs TRBV16 and TRBJ1-3; D possibly corresponds to TRBD1 (5 bases). There are 17 residues in the CDR3. Looked up from germline, CDR1 is KGHSY and CDR2 is FQNENV. Trimming took off 4 bases at V and 0 bases at J, with 16 bases between the two ends. The CDR3 DNA is TGTGCCAGCAGCCTGAGGGACCCCGGATTCTCTGGAAACACCATATATTTT. It is translated as CASSLRDPGFSGNTIYF.

The CDR3 sequence is CASSLVGVADTQYF. The CDR3 nucleotides are TGCGCCAGCAGCCTGGTCGGGGTCGCAGATACGCAGTATTTT. The genes are TRBV5-1 and TRBJ2-3; TRBD2 is a possible D gene (5 bases). The V end lost 4 bases, the J end lost 4 bases, and 13 bases lay between the germline ends. The CDR3 totals 14 residues. Germline assignment: CDR1 SGHRS and CDR2 YFSETQ.